This T cell receptor (beta chain) was identified in a study of cytomegalovirus exposure and HLA in healthy donors. The CDR3 contains 14 residues. Looked up from germline, CDR1 is KGHSH and CDR2 is LQKENI. The trim removed 4 bases at V and 0 bases at J, leaving 0 bases unmatched. In the PCR, 60 Vbeta and 13 Jbeta primers were used. Profiled with immunoSEQ multiplex PCR; TCRdb holds only in-frame clones, not every one. The sample contains a few hundred thousand clones, around 90% of which appear only once. The sample taken for sequencing was PBMCs. The TCR originated in a girl aged 2 to 10 in good health and CMV-seronegative. This chain links TRBV18 with TRBJ1-1; 9 nucleotides line up with TRBD1. CDR3 sequence (DNA): TGTGCCAGCTCACGGGACAGGGTGAACACTGAAGCTTTCTTT. Translation: CASSRDRVNTEAFF.